The entry that follows covers one T cell receptor (beta chain) sequence. The antigen this receptor binds is unknown. No much larger clonotype is one base removed from it; base qualities were not supplied. The sample originates from a study of shared clonotypes between healthy human individuals (dated by TCRdb to about 2020). Regarding the study in general: The cohort comprised two women and a few men aged 18 to 49 years. To estimate repertoire size and how much clonotype sharing occurs between individuals, the study deeply sequenced the blood TCR repertoires of 5 or 6 healthy adults. Between about 0.94 and 8.9 billion PBMCs per donor were obtained by leukapheresis. Libraries were prepared and TCR repertoires were sequenced by different laboratories using diverse techniques, in order to increase sequencing depth and limit assay-specific biases. Per donor, three plates each were used for CD4 naive and CD4 memory, two for CD8 naive, and one for CD8 memory.

What the work shows at the level of the full study, not this receptor alone: Naive subsets generally had larger estimated clonotype richness than memory subsets did. Pairwise subsampling indicated that sequencing depth was expected to affect the degree of clonotype sharing among donors. When several donors were compared, the shared fraction of clonotypes was around 5.1% for naive CD4, 3% to 4% for naive CD8, about 2.4% for memory CD4, and 0.3% to 0.5% for memory CD8. Compared with non-shared clonotypes, clonotypes shared by all four sorted-subset donors had higher generation probabilities. Incomplete sequencing was indicated by rarefaction of sorted-subset datasets, despite the large sequencing depth. Sampling was restricted to blood, and TCR repertoires in tissue are likely to differ from TCR repertoires in blood. The small number of donors limited the genetic and exposure-history diversity represented.

Donors were healthy HIV-negative adults with no recently reported acute infections or vaccinations. Only Caucasian adults living in Nashville, Tennessee, USA were represented among the donors. CD4+ T cells were enriched by magnetic negative selection; naive cells were then positively selected on CD45RA, and the negative fraction formed the memory subset. Blood was obtained by leukapheresis, after which PBMCs were separated by Ficoll-Histopaque density gradient centrifugation and cryopreserved in liquid nitrogen vapor phase. Analytical flow cytometry was used to check the purity and quantity of each magnetically sorted T cell population. Each sorted fraction had its genomic DNA isolated and then quantified by UV absorbance on a Nanodrop 2000c. Reading the germline V gene gives CDR1 SQVTM and CDR2 ANQGSEA. V drops 7 bases and J drops 6 bases, leaving 19 bases in between. The CDR3 has 14 amino acids, counting the end cysteine and phenylalanine. CDR3 DNA is the only sequence kept; it has 42 bases, read in frame from the first base.

TCR CDR3 regions were amplified from genomic DNA by multiplex PCR using the deep immunoSEQ assay. For each cell subset, the extracted genomic DNA was distributed evenly across all wells of several immunoSEQ 96-well plates, and each plate served as one replicate. For sorted subsets, 200 to 250 ng of genomic DNA, equivalent to some 30,000 T cell genomes, went into each replicate PCR. Purified libraries were measured with a Qubit 3.0 fluorometer, size-checked on a Bioanalyzer 2100, and measured again with the KAPA Library Quantification kit. Every immunoSEQ 96-well plate was sequenced on a dedicated single-read 150-cycle Illumina NextSeq 550 flow cell. On the study's bioinformatics: Because the immunoSEQ output held only junctional sequences and lacked quality scores, the filtering could not match the filtering applied to full-length reads. To assign V/J genes and CDR3, sequences were annotated using PyIR, a Python wrapper for IgBLAST v1.9, with IMGT germline references. Reads with weak V/J assignments (E-value above 1e-6), missing CDR3, stop codons, out-of-frame junctions, or ambiguous translated residues were removed. V3J clonotypes were defined as sequences sharing the same inferred V gene, J gene, and CDR3 amino acid sequence. Percentage overlap between repertoires was computed as shared unique clonotypes divided by the size of the smaller repertoire. Richness of each repertoire was evaluated using RTK rarefaction, the Chao1 estimator, and Recon v2.1 estimates of unobserved clonotypes. Generation probabilities for all TCRbeta clonotypes obtained by the gDNA method from four donors were computed using OLGA. TCRdb limited this immuneACCESS table to in-frame rearrangements with V and J called. A share of clones is missing; checked studies link under half to unresolved V genes, and the rest is unexplained. V, J and clone size are taken as reported in that table, and D and trimming were inferred from the DNA itself. Counted in this sample were roughly 700,000 clones; roughly 70% of them appeared once. In total, the top ten clones hold 1.5% to 2% of the sample.

Material for sequencing was memory CD4+ T cells sorted from blood. What the cell subset or site label conveys for this sample: CD45RA-negative fraction. This chain is built from TRBV29-1 and TRBJ2-1; TRBD1 might be the D gene, on 5 matching bases. This receptor was taken from a woman in her twenties or thirties in good health. The CDR3 here reads CSGEGTPRGNEQFF. In nucleotides, the sequence is TGCAGCGGAGAAGGCACGCCAAGGGGCAATGAGCAGTTCTTC.